This T cell receptor beta chain was identified during a study of T cell responses to AZD1222 COVID-19 vaccine. Using immunoSEQ multiplex PCR, the repertoire was profiled, and TCRdb retains in-frame clones only, with some absent. The table has more than 60,000 clones, 83% seen once; the top ten hold approximately 1.2%. Notes on this clone: Its antigen is unidentified.

Study-wide findings and caveats: Without day 14 samples, only post-peak T cell repertoires were studied. A rise in Spike-specific TCR breadth and depth followed two AZD1222 doses.

Trimming at V came to 4 bases and at J to 2 bases, leaving 6 bases not matched to a gene. There are 15 residues in the CDR3. Germline values: CDR1 LGHNA, CDR2 YSLEER. The sequence was obtained from an adult who received the AZD1222 COVID-19 vaccine. The sample consisted of peripheral blood, taken 28 days after the second AZD1222 dose. The chain is built from TRBV4-3 and TRBJ2-3; TRBD1 agrees at 7 bases. The CDR3 reads CASSPGQPNTDTQYF. As DNA, the CDR3 is TGCGCCAGCAGCCCGGGACAGCCAAACACAGATACGCAGTATTTT.